A selection of T cell receptor beta chains follows, all from one sample in a study of response to subunit inactivated influenza vaccine. From the RT-PCR reads, TCRdb called clonotypes with MiXCR, one entry per CDR3 protein. The sample contains approximately 530,000 distinct CDR3 sequences, under 15% of which appear only once. Here the sequenced sample was PBMCs from blood, taken more than 35 days after vaccination. The receptors here all came from a man aged 45 to 65 who received an inactivated influenza vaccine. Each CDR3 is given with its conserved first and last residue. D genes are given only for firm matches. Not all rows give a size; the values are once, few, many and, for expanded clones, a class.

V gene	D gene	clone size	J gene	CDR3 protein	CDR3 DNA
TRBV19	NA	NA	TRBJ2-5	CASSTLPASQETQYF	TGTGCCAGTAGTACCCTCCCGGCCAGCCAAGAGACCCAGTACTTC
TRBV10-2	NA	NA	TRBJ1-1	CASSEQRDTEAFF	TGCGCCAGCAGTGAGCAGAGAGACACTGAAGCTTTCTTT
TRBV5-1	NA	few	TRBJ1-4	CASRKQDGVEKLFF	TGCGCCAGCCGCAAGCAGGACGGGGTAGAAAAACTGTTTTTT
TRBV7-6	NA	NA	TRBJ2-7	CASSLDPMDEQYF	TGTGCCAGCAGCTTAGATCCTATGGACGAGCAGTACTTC
TRBV9	NA	NA	TRBJ2-1	CASSVVPSSYNEQFF	TGTGCCAGCAGCGTAGTGCCCAGCTCCTACAATGAGCAGTTCTTC
TRBV6-4	NA	NA	TRBJ2-1	CASSDSPGSNNEQFF	TGTGCCAGCAGTGACTCACCCGGGAGTAACAATGAGCAGTTCTTC
TRBV19	TRBD1	NA	TRBJ2-1	CASSHQQGDHEQFF	TGTGCCAGTAGTCACCAACAGGGGGATCATGAGCAGTTCTTC
TRBV30	NA	many	TRBJ1-1	CAWSVLTEAFF	TGTGCCTGGAGTGTATTAACTGAAGCTTTCTTT
TRBV24-1	NA	few	TRBJ2-3	CATSDLGRDGTDTQYF	TGTGCCACCAGTGATTTGGGACGGGACGGCACAGATACGCAGTATTTT
TRBV7-9	NA	NA	TRBJ1-5	CASSLATGLAQHF	TGTGCCAGCAGCTTAGCTACAGGGTTGGCCCAGCATTTT
TRBV6-6	NA	many	TRBJ2-1	CASSYDYNEQFF	TGTGCCAGCAGCTACGACTACAATGAGCAGTTCTTC
TRBV6-2/TRBV6-3	TRBD1	few	TRBJ1-5	CASRDDRGLNSNQPQHF	TGTGCCAGCAGGGATGACAGGGGCCTTAATAGCAATCAGCCCCAGCATTTT
TRBV24-1	NA	many	TRBJ2-7	CATSDLRGRPSYEQYF	TGTGCCACCAGTGATTTGAGGGGGAGGCCCTCCTACGAGCAGTACTTC
TRBV4-2	NA	NA	TRBJ2-7	CAIGPGLPYGQYF	TGTGCCATCGGCCCCGGGCTGCCCTACGGGCAGTACTTC
TRBV11-2	NA	few	TRBJ2-4	CASSLDFVTKNIQYF	TGTGCCAGCAGCTTAGATTTTGTCACCAAAAACATTCAGTACTTC
TRBV27	NA	NA	TRBJ1-6	CASSLWGVGYNSPLHF	TGTGCCAGCAGTTTATGGGGGGTAGGCTATAATTCACCCCTCCACTTT
TRBV7-9	NA	NA	TRBJ2-5	CASSLVMGGQETQYF	TGTGCCAGCAGCTTAGTTATGGGCGGCCAAGAGACCCAGTACTTC
TRBV12-3/TRBV12-4	NA	NA	TRBJ1-6	CASAWRNNSPLHF	TGTGCCAGCGCCTGGCGAAATAATTCACCCCTCCACTTT
TRBV29-1	TRBD1	few	TRBJ2-2	CSVVHGAGGVFANTGELFF	TGCAGCGTTGTTCATGGAGCAGGGGGCGTTTTTGCGAACACCGGGGAGCTGTTTTTT
TRBV6-1	TRBD2	many	TRBJ2-3	CASSRLAGGGDTQYF	TGTGCCAGCAGCCGACTAGCGGGAGGCGGGGATACGCAGTATTTT
TRBV11-2	TRBD1	NA	TRBJ2-7	CASSPPTGGDEQYF	TGTGCCAGCAGCCCACCGACAGGGGGGGACGAGCAGTACTTC
TRBV7-2	NA	NA	TRBJ2-3	CASRREADTQYF	TGTGCCAGCCGCCGGGAAGCAGATACGCAGTATTTT
TRBV20-1	TRBD2	NA	TRBJ2-7	CSAEGLARYEQYF	TGCAGTGCAGAAGGACTAGCGCGCTACGAGCAGTACTTC
TRBV4-3	NA	NA	TRBJ1-6	CASSLQVYNSPLHF	TGCGCCAGCAGCCTACAGGTTTATAATTCACCCCTCCACTTT
TRBV18	NA	few	TRBJ1-2	CASSPPRPIYGYTF	TGTGCCAGCTCACCACCACGACCAATCTATGGCTACACCTTC
TRBV6-1	NA	many	TRBJ1-5	CASSDSGVRQPQHF	TGTGCCAGCAGTGATTCAGGGGTGAGGCAGCCCCAGCATTTT
TRBV30	TRBD1	NA	TRBJ2-5	CAWSLRTGGQETQYF	TGTGCCTGGAGTCTGCGGACAGGGGGACAAGAGACCCAGTACTTC
TRBV7-3	TRBD2	few	TRBJ2-3	CASSYRAGGPKDTQYF	TGTGCCAGCAGCTATAGAGCGGGAGGGCCCAAGGATACGCAGTATTTT
TRBV20-1	TRBD2	few	TRBJ2-2	CSATPAGLAGFPTGELFF	TGCAGTGCCACCCCGGCGGGACTAGCAGGTTTTCCGACCGGGGAGCTGTTTTTT
TRBV6-1	TRBD1	many	TRBJ2-7	CASKDRGRGEQYF	TGTGCCAGCAAGGACAGGGGGCGCGGCGAGCAGTACTTC
TRBV6-1	NA	few	TRBJ1-6	CASSDFGGHKAPPLHF	TGTGCCAGCAGTGATTTTGGTGGACATAAGGCGCCACCCCTCCACTTT
TRBV20-1	TRBD1	NA	TRBJ2-3	CSAEKGTGRATTDTQYF	TGCAGTGCAGAAAAGGGGACAGGGAGGGCTACCACAGATACGCAGTATTTT
TRBV30	TRBD1	NA	TRBJ1-2	CAWVNRGSYGYTF	TGTGCCTGGGTTAACAGGGGATCGTACGGCTACACCTTC
TRBV5-1	NA	many	TRBJ1-2	CASSLPTYHGYTF	TGCGCCAGCAGCTTGCCGACATATCATGGCTACACCTTC
TRBV9	TRBD1	few	TRBJ1-4	CASSAGQGTTNEKLFF	TGTGCCAGCAGTGCGGGACAGGGGACCACTAATGAAAAACTGTTTTTT
TRBV7-9	TRBD1	NA	TRBJ1-5	CASSLVQGGLFNQPQHF	TGTGCCAGCAGCTTAGTACAGGGGGGCCTGTTTAATCAGCCCCAGCATTTT
TRBV3-1	TRBD1	few	TRBJ1-6	CASTDRGSGSPLHF	TGTGCCAGTACGGACAGGGGAAGCGGTTCACCCCTCCACTTT
TRBV5-1	TRBD1	few	TRBJ1-2	CASSPPGQGGGRYGYTF	TGCGCCAGCAGCCCCCCGGGACAGGGTGGGGGTCGCTATGGCTACACCTTC
TRBV12-3/TRBV12-4	NA	many	TRBJ2-1	CASSPSRSYNEQFF	TGTGCCAGCAGCCCCTCACGCTCCTACAATGAGCAGTTCTTC
TRBV3-1	TRBD2	NA	TRBJ2-5	CASSQIAGGEAQYF	TGTGCCAGCAGTCAAATAGCGGGGGGGGAGGCCCAGTACTTC
TRBV2	NA	NA	TRBJ2-5	CASIQQGQETQYF	TGTGCCAGCATTCAACAGGGACAAGAGACCCAGTACTTC
TRBV20-1	NA	few	TRBJ2-1	CSARGGTAHNEQFF	TGCAGTGCTAGAGGGGGGACCGCGCACAATGAGCAGTTCTTC